These 18 T cell receptor beta chains were sequenced from one sample in a study of T cell responses to AZD1222 COVID-19 vaccine. Assay: immunoSEQ multiplex PCR; the TCRdb copy retains only in-frame clones and omits some. This table holds almost 70,000 clones, roughly 80% found once. The specimen was peripheral blood, collected 28 days after the second AZD1222 dose. Receptors were obtained from an adult who received the AZD1222 COVID-19 vaccine.

The chain is built from TRBV6-6 and TRBJ2-2, with unresolved D. Germline loops: CDR1 MNHNY, CDR2 SVGAGI (reference sequence). V was clipped by 5 bases and J by 6 bases, with 10 bases between them. The CDR3 sequence is 13 residues long. CDR3 protein: CASSPPWSGELFF. DNA for the CDR3: TGTGCCAGCAGTCCTCCTTGGTCCGGGGAGCTGTTTTTT.

This clone has a handful of counts. The chain carries TRBV19 and TRBJ2-2, with D hard to call. CDR3 length: 14 residues. Germline CDR1 is LNHDA and CDR2 is SQIVND (reference sequence). V lost 10 bases to trimming and J lost 0 bases, with 12 bases between them. CDR3 loop: CATQELANTGELFF. CDR3 sequence (DNA): TGTGCCACCCAGGAATTAGCGAACACCGGGGAGCTGTTTTTT.

CDR3 protein: CASSFSGTGGEQYF. CDR3 bases: TGTGCCAGCAGTTTCTCCGGGACAGGGGGCGAGCAGTACTTC. The chain is built from TRBV27 and TRBJ2-7; 11 bases align to TRBD1. V shed 3 bases, J shed 6 bases, and the junction held 4 bases outside the gene matches. The germline gives CDR1 MNHEY, CDR2 SMNVEV (reference sequence). This CDR3 is built from 14 residues.

V and J are TRBV16 and TRBJ2-1, with a tentative D call TRBD2 (7 bases). The CDR3 sequence is 15 residues long. V lost 1 base, J lost 5 bases, and 12 bases lay in between. Germline CDR1 KGHSY, CDR2 FQNENV. The CDR3 protein is CASSQWAGAHNEQFF. In DNA, the CDR3 is TGTGCCAGCAGCCAATGGGCGGGGGCTCACAATGAGCAGTTCTTC.

V is TRBV6-5 and J is TRBJ1-5; the match to TRBD1 covers 7 bases. The CDR3 has 14 residues. Germline V lookup: CDR1 MNHEY, CDR2 SVGAGI. With V trimmed by 5 bases and J by 3 bases, 4 bases remained unmatched. The CDR3 DNA reads TGTGCCAGCAGTCTAGGACAGGCCAATCAGCCCCAGCATTTT. The encoded protein is CASSLGQANQPQHF.

V gene TRBV7-9 combines with J gene TRBJ1-4; D is unresolved. With 4 bases removed from V and 5 bases from J, the gap between germline ends came to 14 bases. Germline CDR1 is SEHNR and CDR2 is FQNEAQ (reference sequence). The CDR3 has 15 amino acids. Written as DNA, the CDR3 is TGTGCCAGCAGCTCAAGGACCAAAGAGAATGAAAAACTGTTTTTT. This gives the protein CASSSRTKENEKLFF. Looking up the rest from reference TRBV7-9 and TRBJ1-4 gives the full variable domain: DTGVSQNPRHKITKRGQNVTFRCDPISEHNRLYWYRQTLGQGPEFLTYFQNEAQLEKSRLLSDRFSAERPKGSFSTLEIQRTEQGDSAMYLCASSSRTKENEKLFFGSGTQLSVL.

The V and J genes are TRBV4-1 and TRBJ2-1, with TRBD2 matching over 9 bases. Germline loops: CDR1 MGHRA, CDR2 YSYEKL. With 2 bases clipped from V and 5 bases from J, the junction kept 10 bases outside the gene matches. The CDR3 is 17 amino acids. CDR3 sequence: CASSQTPGLAADNEQFF. As DNA, the CDR3 is TGCGCCAGCAGCCAAACACCGGGACTAGCAGCAGACAATGAGCAGTTCTTC.

The J gene is TRBJ1-4, the V gene TRBV19; D gene ambiguous. Germline lookup yields CDR1 LNHDA and CDR2 SQIVND (reference sequence). V gave up 1 base and J gave up 9 bases, with 18 bases separating them. The CDR3 loop spans 16 amino acids. Here the CDR3 reads CASSIGKSDRRKKLFF. Written as DNA, the CDR3 is TGTGCCAGTAGTATAGGGAAGTCGGACCGGAGGAAAAAACTGTTTTTT.

This clone was picked up one time. The V gene is TRBV18, the J gene TRBJ2-5; TRBD2 is a possible D gene (5 bases). CDR1 and CDR2 from the germline V gene are KGHSH and LQKENI. This CDR3 comprises 12 residues. V was shortened by 4 bases and J by 2 bases, with 5 bases between the two germline ends. CDR3 DNA sequence: TGTGCCAGCTCACGAGGGCAAGAGACCCAGTACTTC. It translates to CASSRGQETQYF.

This chain links TRBV4-2 with TRBJ2-5; D perhaps matches TRBD2 (5 bases). The CDR3 consists of 15 residues. CDR1 is LGHNA and CDR2 is YNFKEQ in the germline V gene. V was clipped by 1 base and J by 5 bases, with 14 bases between them. The DNA of the CDR3 is TGTGCCAGCAGCCAAGGTCCCTCGGGGTCGGAGACCCAGTACTTC. The encoded protein is CASSQGPSGSETQYF.

The V and J genes are TRBV5-1 and TRBJ1-3; D is possibly TRBD1 (5 bases). Trimming removed 4 bases at V and 4 bases at J, with 12 bases between. Per the germline V gene, CDR1 is SGHRS and CDR2 is YFSETQ. The CDR3 has 14 residues. The CDR3 loop reads CASSVTGAGNTIYF. The DNA for the CDR3 is TGCGCCAGCAGCGTTACAGGAGCAGGAAACACCATATATTTT.

The chain carries TRBV30 and TRBJ1-2; no clear D. The CDR3 runs 14 residues. Trimming stripped 2 bases from V and 8 bases from J, with 18 bases between. Per the germline V gene, CDR1 is GTSNPN and CDR2 is SVGIG (reference sequence). Here the CDR3 reads CAWSNLMISRGYTF. The DNA for the CDR3 is TGTGCCTGGAGTAACCTAATGATCTCGAGGGGCTACACCTTC. Based on the CDR3 plus reference TRBV30 and TRBJ1-2, the full variable domain is SQTIHQWPATLVQPVGSPLSLECTVEGTSNPNLYWYRQAAGRGLQLLFYSVGIGQISSEVPQNLSASRPQDRQFILSSKKLLLSDSGFYLCAWSNLMISRGYTFGSGTRLTVV.

The chain has TRBV13 and TRBJ2-1, with D unresolved. The CDR3 spans 13 residues. V lost 1 base, J lost 4 bases, and 5 bases lay in between. Looked up from germline, CDR1 is PRHDT and CDR2 is FYEKMQ (reference sequence). The CDR3 DNA reads as TGTGCCAGCAGCTTAGAACGGTACAATGAGCAGTTCTTC. It specifies CASSLERYNEQFF.

The chain links TRBV11-2 to TRBJ2-6, with D maybe TRBD2 (5 bases). The CDR3 extends over 18 amino acids. The germline V and J ends were trimmed by 4 bases and 4 bases, with 20 bases remaining between them. CDR1 SGHAT and CDR2 FQNNGV come from the germline V gene. The CDR3 is CASSSGLRSFPGANVLTF. CDR3 sequence (DNA): TGTGCCAGCAGCTCAGGACTTCGCTCGTTTCCCGGGGCCAACGTCCTGACTTTC.

The gene calls are TRBV19 and TRBJ1-4; D might be TRBD1 (5 bases). Deletions cut 3 bases from V and 6 bases from J, with 8 bases between. Germline V gene lookup returns CDR1 LNHDA and CDR2 SQIVND (reference sequence). This CDR3 spans 13 amino acids. The CDR3 bases are TGTGCCAGTAGTATCGGGGGGTATGAAAAACTGTTTTTT. Its protein is CASSIGGYEKLFF. Full variable domain (rest looked up from reference TRBV19 and TRBJ1-4): DGGITQSPKYLFRKEGQNVTLSCEQNLNHDAMYWYRQDPGQGLRLIYYSQIVNDFQKGDIAEGYSVSREKKESFPLTVTSAQKNPTAFYLCASSIGGYEKLFFGSGTQLSVL.

The gene calls are TRBV5-4 and TRBJ2-7, with D perhaps TRBD1 or TRBD2 (5 bases each). This CDR3 is built from 14 residues. CDR1 SGHNT and CDR2 YYREEE come from the germline V gene (reference sequence). With 5 bases removed from V and 0 bases from J, the gap between germline ends came to 12 bases. The CDR3 region has the DNA TGTGCCAGCAGGACGGTTGGGGGCTCCTACGAGCAGTACTTC. It is translated as CASRTVGGSYEQYF.

This clone appeared a few times. The rearrangement joins TRBV5-8 to TRBJ2-1; 13 bases are a match to TRBD2. Germline V lookup: CDR1 SGHTS, CDR2 YDEGEE. Trimming cost V 5 bases and J 14 bases; bases outside gene matches: 10. The CDR3 spans 14 residues. CDR3 residues: CASRRPGTSGVEFF. Here the CDR3 DNA reads TGTGCCAGCAGAAGACCGGGGACTAGCGGGGTGGAGTTCTTC.

The chain is built from TRBV18 and TRBJ1-1; 9 bases are shared with TRBD1. The V segment lost 4 bases and the J segment 8 bases; nucleotides outside the gene matches: 5. The germline V gene encodes CDR1 KGHSH and CDR2 LQKENI. The CDR3 covers 13 residues. CDR3 sequence: CASSLMTGGEAFF. The DNA for the CDR3 is TGTGCCAGCTCACTAATGACAGGGGGAGAAGCTTTCTTT.